These 22 T cell receptor beta chains came from one sample sequenced in a study of ipilimumab plus nivolumab after autologous stem cell transplantation. This table comes from immunoSEQ multiplex PCR, and its TCRdb copy is limited to in-frame clones, with some not included. The sample includes approximately 40,000 clones, 90% to 95% of them seen just once. Source: PBMCs, taken in a trial of ipilimumab plus nivolumab as post-transplant consolidation. These receptors came from a male donor with multiple myeloma.

This chain's CDR3 is CASSLIAGANVLTF. As DNA, the CDR3 is TGTGCCAGCAGTTTAATAGCCGGGGCCAACGTCCTGACTTTC. The chain links TRBV28 to TRBJ2-6; no firm D call. The CDR3 is 14 amino acids. Trimming removed 2 bases at V and 4 bases at J, with 6 bases between. The germline V gene has CDR1 MDHEN and CDR2 SYDVKM.

J is TRBJ1-2 and V is TRBV6-5; D is possibly TRBD1 (5 bases). The V end was cut by 7 bases, the J end by 6 bases, with 15 bases between. This CDR3 contains 13 residues. The V gene's germline CDR1 is MNHEY and CDR2 SVGAGI. The chain's CDR3 is CASKEGAIDGYTF. CDR3 coding DNA: TGTGCCAGCAAAGAAGGGGCCATCGATGGCTACACCTTC.

The chain employs TRBV19 and TRBJ1-6; 10 nucleotides align to TRBD1. The V gene's germline CDR1 is LNHDA and CDR2 SQIVND (reference sequence). The J segment lost 6 bases and the V segment lost 3 bases, leaving 2 bases of the junction unmatched. The CDR3 totals 15 residues. The CDR3 sequence: CASSMRDRGNSPLHF. The CDR3 bases are TGTGCCAGTAGTATGAGGGACAGGGGTAATTCACCCCTCCACTTT.

The V gene is TRBV7-3, the J gene TRBJ1-1, with 7 nucleotides matching TRBD1. This CDR3 has 18 amino acids. V lost 0 bases to trimming and J lost 4 bases; unmatched junction nucleotides: 14. Germline loops: CDR1 SGHTA, CDR2 FQGTGA. The CDR3 DNA follows: TGTGCCAGCAGCTTAACCGCCCTAAGAACGACAGGGAGCACTGAAGCTTTCTTT. The encoded protein is CASSLTALRTTGSTEAFF. The variable domain in full, with the rest retrieved from reference TRBV7-3 and TRBJ1-1, is GAGVSQTPSNKVTEKGKYVELRCDPISGHTALYWYRQSLGQGPEFLIYFQGTGAADDSGLPNDRFFAVRPEGSVSTLKIQRTERGDSAVYLCASSLTALRTTGSTEAFFGQGTRLTVV.

The gene calls are TRBV28 and TRBJ1-2; perhaps TRBD1 as D (6 bases). V lost 2 bases and J lost 1, with 14 bases in between. Germline CDR1 reads MDHEN; CDR2 reads SYDVKM. CDR3 length equals 16 residues. CDR3 sequence reads: CASSLKGGAYNYGYTF. CDR3 coding DNA: TGTGCCAGCAGTTTAAAGGGGGGAGCATATAACTATGGCTACACCTTC.

The chain is built from TRBV12-5 and TRBJ2-5, with TRBD2 matching over 7 bases. The CDR3 is 15 amino acids. The V gene end was trimmed by 3 bases and the J gene end by 5 bases; junction bases not matched to a gene: 9. Germline assignment: CDR1 LGHNT and CDR2 FRNRAP. The CDR3 reads CASGFEWSGRETQYF. The CDR3 bases are TGTGCTAGTGGTTTCGAGTGGTCCGGGAGGGAGACCCAGTACTTC.

V and J are TRBV5-6 and TRBJ2-7; D is possibly TRBD1 (5 bases). The CDR3 contains 12 residues. CDR1 is SGHDT and CDR2 is YYEEEE in the germline V gene. The germline V and J ends were trimmed by 0 bases and 4 bases, with 5 bases remaining between them. The CDR3 DNA reads as TGTGCCAGCAGCTTGGACAGGTACGAGCAGTACTTC. This codes for CASSLDRYEQYF.

The chain has TRBV7-2 and TRBJ1-5; perhaps TRBD1 as D (6 bases). V lost 5 bases, J lost 5 bases, and 13 bases lay in between. The CDR3 covers 14 residues. CDR1 SGHTA and CDR2 FQGNSA come from the germline V gene. The CDR3 bases are TGTGCCAGCAGCCCGGGACACCAAGATCAGCCCCAGCATTTT. This codes for CASSPGHQDQPQHF.

The chain carries TRBV4-3 and TRBJ2-1; 11 bases are a match to TRBD2. The CDR3 contains 17 residues. Germline assignment: CDR1 LGHNA and CDR2 YSLEER. Germline trimming cut 0 bases from V and 5 bases from J; bases unmatched to any gene: 6. DNA for the CDR3: TGCGCCAGCAGCCAAGATAAGGCTAGCGGGAGGAACAATGAGCAGTTCTTC. Translating gives CASSQDKASGRNNEQFF.

The chain links TRBV5-4 to TRBJ2-7; 8 bases map to TRBD1. The J call may be mistaken, given a closer DNA end match to TRBJ2-5. Germline V gene lookup returns CDR1 SGHNT and CDR2 YYREEE (reference sequence). The CDR3 runs to 13 residues. The CDR3 spells CASSRDRWETQYF. CDR3 nucleotide sequence: TGTGCCAGCAGCAGGGACAGGTGGGAGACCCAGTACTTC.

The V gene is TRBV6-5, the J gene TRBJ1-5, with a weak D call TRBD1 (6 bases). The CDR3 contains 12 residues. V shed 7 bases and J shed 7 bases, with 11 bases lying between them. CDR1 is MNHEY, CDR2 SVGAGI, per germline. The CDR3 DNA reads as TGTGCCAGCAAGTCCGGGGGCCAGCCCCAGCATTTT. Its protein product is CASKSGGQPQHF.

The rearrangement uses TRBV28 and TRBJ1-2; D may be TRBD1 (5 bases). The germline CDR1 and CDR2 sequences are MDHEN and SYDVKM. The CDR3 is made up of 13 amino acids. V was trimmed by 6 bases and J by 3 bases, leaving 11 bases between them. For the CDR3, the DNA is TGTGCCAGCAGGATTGGGGGGGACTATGGCTACACCTTC. Translated, it gives CASRIGGDYGYTF.

This chain connects TRBV5-1 to TRBJ1-2; no clear D gene. V lost 0 bases and J 2 bases, leaving 5 bases between the germline ends. Germline loops: CDR1 SGHRS, CDR2 YFSETQ. The CDR3 runs 13 residues. The DNA of the CDR3 is TGCGCCAGCAGCTTGGCACACAACTATGGCTACACCTTC. Its translation is CASSLAHNYGYTF.

This chain links TRBV9 with TRBJ2-1; TRBD1 or TRBD2 may be the D gene (5 bases each). The CDR3 spans 15 residues. V was shortened by 1 base and J by 4 bases, with 12 bases between the two germline ends. Germline values: CDR1 SGDLS, CDR2 YYNGEE. The CDR3 is CASSVTGGEYNEQFF. Here the CDR3 DNA reads TGTGCCAGCAGCGTAACAGGTGGGGAGTACAATGAGCAGTTCTTC. Variable domain in full (rest from reference TRBV9 and TRBJ2-1): DSGVTQTPKHLITATGQRVTLRCSPRSGDLSVYWYQQSLDQGLQFLIQYYNGEERAKGNILERFSAQQFPDLHSELNLSSLELGDSALYFCASSVTGGEYNEQFFGPGTRLTVL.

The gene calls are TRBV6-1 and TRBJ1-5, with D hard to call. CDR1 and CDR2 (germline): MNHNS, SASEGT. V was pared by 6 bases and J by 5 bases, with 11 bases between. The CDR3 sequence is 13 residues long. This CDR3 reads CASRKGGDQPQHF. The CDR3 coding sequence is TGTGCCAGCAGAAAAGGTGGGGATCAGCCCCAGCATTTT.

The genes are TRBV19 and TRBJ2-7, with 8 bases identical to TRBD1. Germline V CDR1 and CDR2: LNHDA, SQIVND (reference sequence). The CDR3 extends over 12 amino acids. With V trimmed by 8 bases and J by 2 bases, 2 bases remained unmatched. The CDR3 DNA reads TGTGCCAGTGGGACAGGCCCCTACGAGCAGTACTTC. Its protein is CASGTGPYEQYF.

Note on this clone: One end of the junction is discordant with germline, which a read error may explain. The V and J genes are TRBV6-1 and TRBJ1-6; a possible D gene is TRBD1 (6 bases). The CDR3 covers 14 residues. Germline loops: CDR1 MNHNS, CDR2 SASEGT. CDR3 in DNA: TGTGCCAGCAGTGAAGCGCAGGGACACGAATCATCCTATTTT. This encodes CASSEAQGHESSYF.

The V and J genes are TRBV5-5 and TRBJ1-5, with 7 bases fitting TRBD1. Per germline, CDR1 SGHKS and CDR2 YYEKEE (reference sequence). CDR3 size: 14 residues. The V segment lost 4 bases and the J segment 4 bases; nucleotides outside the gene matches: 5. The CDR3 nucleotides read TGTGCCAGCAGCCGGGGACAGACAAATCAGCCCCAGCATTTT. It specifies CASSRGQTNQPQHF. Full variable domain (missing parts from reference TRBV5-5 and TRBJ1-5): DAGVTQSPTHLIKTRGQQVTLRCSPISGHKSVSWYQQVLGQGPQFIFQYYEKEERGRGNFPDRFSARQFPNYSSELNVNALLLGDSALYLCASSRGQTNQPQHFGDGTRLSIL.

The chain carries TRBV6-5 and TRBJ2-7; 10 bases are a match to TRBD1. J lost 5 bases, V lost 5 bases, and 6 bases had no gene match. The CDR3 sequence is 14 residues long. Germline-derived CDR1 and CDR2 are MNHEY and SVGAGI. The CDR3 DNA sequence: TGTGCCAGCAGTGGCCGACAGGGGGCCCACGAGCAGTACTTC. It codes for CASSGRQGAHEQYF.

The rearrangement uses TRBV25-1 and TRBJ1-4, with a tentative D call TRBD1 (5 bases). V gave up 7 bases and J gave up 6 bases, with 18 bases separating them. Germline lookup yields CDR1 MGHDK and CDR2 SYGVNS. The CDR3 sequence is 15 residues long. The DNA of the CDR3 is TGTGCCAGCACCTCAGGAGGCAGGGCGCATGAAAAACTGTTTTTT. It translates to CASTSGGRAHEKLFF.

The V call is TRBV9, the J call TRBJ1-3; D not certain. From germline, CDR1 is SGDLS and CDR2 YYNGEE. V was clipped by 0 bases and J by 0 bases, with 7 bases between them. This CDR3 region has 15 residues. The CDR3 loop reads CASSVGTSSGNTIYF. CDR3 DNA: TGTGCCAGCAGCGTAGGGACTAGCTCTGGAAACACCATATATTTT.

This clone was seen once. The CDR3 spells CASVRTASSTDTQYF. The CDR3 DNA reads TGTGCCAGCGTCAGGACAGCCTCTAGCACAGATACGCAGTATTTT. This chain uses TRBV6-5 with TRBJ2-3; possible D gene TRBD1, 6 bases. This CDR3 is built from 15 residues. V shed 8 bases and J shed 0 bases, with 15 bases lying between them. Germline V gives CDR1 MNHEY, CDR2 SVGAGI.